These 11 T cell receptor beta chains originate from one sample sequenced in a study of CD8 T cells in ankylosing spondylitis. TCRdb re-called the 5' RACE reads with MiXCR, one entry per CDR3 protein. Of about 270,000 distinct CDR3 sequences in the sample, over 30% are singletons; the top ten hold around 4.4%. The sequencing input was blood, either unsorted or a sorted T cell fraction (not recorded which). The receptors were sampled from a male donor with ankylosing spondylitis or in good health (not recorded which).

This clonotype was observed a handful of times. The chain employs TRBV12-3 or TRBV12-4 and TRBJ2-7; D ambiguous. The CDR3 has 13 amino acids. V was trimmed by 5 bases and J by 4 bases, leaving 12 bases between them. CDR3 DNA sequence: TGTGCCAGCAGTCGAGGACGGATTTACGAGCAGTACTTC. Translating it yields CASSRGRIYEQYF.

This clonotype was seen more than once but under ten times. The genes are TRBV20-1 and TRBJ1-6; tentatively, D is TRBD1 (5 bases). V lost 6 bases to trimming and J lost 6 bases, with 12 bases between them. Germline loops: CDR1 DFQATT, CDR2 SNEGSKA (reference sequence). The CDR3 consists of 13 residues. The CDR3 spells CSAVGGVNSPLHF. The CDR3, as DNA: TGCAGTGCAGTGGGAGGGGTTAATTCACCCCTCCACTTT.

The V and J genes are TRBV12-3 or TRBV12-4 and TRBJ2-7; D is perhaps TRBD1 (6 bases). V was trimmed by 6 bases and J by 5 bases, leaving 14 bases between them. The CDR3 has 13 amino acids. The CDR3, as DNA: TGTGCCAGCAGCCCCCACACAGGGAACGAGCAGTACTTC. This gives the protein CASSPHTGNEQYF.

This clonotype was counted a few times. The genes are TRBV11-2 and TRBJ2-5; D is undetermined. This CDR3 has 13 residues. The germline gives CDR1 SGHAT, CDR2 FQNNGV. Trimming pared 5 bases from V and 4 bases from J, leaving 11 bases between. As DNA, the CDR3 is TGTGCCAGCAGCCCCGTGGTCAGAGAGACCCAGTACTTC. This sequence encodes CASSPVVRETQYF.

This chain uses TRBV7-2 with TRBJ2-5, with 11 bases aligning to TRBD2. Losses at the gene ends were 3 bases for V and 5 bases for J; bases not matched to a gene: 5. Germline CDR1 reads SGHTA; CDR2 reads FQGNSA. This CDR3 spans 15 amino acids. The chain's CDR3 is CASSFPRTSGETQYF. CDR3 sequence (DNA): TGTGCCAGCAGCTTCCCGCGGACTAGCGGGGAGACCCAGTACTTC.

This clonotype was detected a few times. This chain joins TRBV7-8 and TRBJ2-1, with 7 bases matching TRBD1. V was pared by 5 bases and J by 1 base, with 8 bases of the junction left unmatched. CDR3 size: 16 residues. From germline, CDR1 is SGHVS and CDR2 FQNEAQ. CDR3 sequence reads: CASSRDRVGSYNEQFF. The CDR3 DNA sequence: TGTGCCAGCAGCCGAGACAGGGTTGGTTCCTACAATGAGCAGTTCTTC.

J is TRBJ2-1 and V is TRBV12-3 or TRBV12-4, with TRBD2 matching 11 bases. V shed 7 bases and J 6 bases; nucleotides not matched to a gene: 5. This CDR3 is 14 amino acids long. The CDR3 reads CASNPGLAVNEQFF. CDR3 in DNA: TGTGCCAGCAATCCGGGACTAGCGGTCAATGAGCAGTTCTTC.

The chain combines TRBV29-1 with TRBJ2-7; TRBD1 agrees at 9 bases. The V segment lost 7 bases and the J segment 3 bases; nucleotides outside the gene matches: 10. In germline, CDR1 is SQVTM, CDR2 ANQGSEA. The CDR3 has 14 amino acids. CDR3 DNA: TGCAGCGCTACCCCTGGGACAGGGTACTACGAGCAGTACTTC. This translates into CSATPGTGYYEQYF.

The chain employs TRBV18 and TRBJ2-7; D gene uncertain. Germline CDR1 and CDR2: KGHSH and LQKENI. Trimming stripped 3 bases from V and 6 bases from J, with 9 bases between. The CDR3 loop spans 12 amino acids. The CDR3 DNA reads TGTGCCAGCTCACCCCAAGTCGGCGAGCAGTACTTC. Amino acid sequence: CASSPQVGEQYF. Supplemented by reference TRBV18 and TRBJ2-7, the full variable domain reads NAGVMQNPRHLVRRRGQEARLRCSPMKGHSHVYWYRQLPEEGLKFMVYLQKENIIDESGMPKERFSAEFPKEGPSILRIQQVVRGDSAAYFCASSPQVGEQYFGPGTRLTVT.

The V call is TRBV12-3 or TRBV12-4, the J call TRBJ2-4; the D gene could be TRBD1 or TRBD2 (5 bases each). Trimming removed 3 bases from V and 1 base from J, with 16 bases in between. The CDR3 is made up of 17 amino acids. CDR3 sequence (DNA): TGTGCCAGCAGTTTTGGCCGGGATGGGACGGCCAAAAACATTCAGTACTTC. Translated, it gives CASSFGRDGTAKNIQYF.

This clonotype has just a few counts. The chain recombines TRBV6-5 with TRBJ2-5, with D uncertain. This CDR3 is 14 amino acids long. Trimming removed 2 bases at V and 5 bases at J, with 12 bases between. From germline, CDR1 is MNHEY and CDR2 SVGAGI. The CDR3 here is CASSYMEGSETQYF. The CDR3 DNA reads as TGTGCCAGCAGTTACATGGAAGGAAGCGAGACCCAGTACTTC.